The clone carrying this T cell receptor (beta chain) was seen only a few times. What it binds is unknown. This sample was taken from a study of T cells in Graves' hyperthyroidism and ophthalmopathy. Broader study findings: A 13 V-J signature model discriminated ophthalmopathy versus stable hyperthyroidism. Most thyroid clonotypes with frequency above 0.001 were detected in blood.

The diagnostic basis comprised clinical symptoms, serum thyroxine and TRAb, thyroid ultrasound and orbital computed tomography. The PBMCs were sourced from fresh peripheral blood (around 10 ml). Amplification of TCR beta CDR3 regions used RNA as the template. The HTBI set primed first-round TCR CDR3 RT-PCR. TCRdb reprocessed the multiplex PCR reads with MiXCR, giving one entry per CDR3 protein. The table has about 420,000 distinct CDR3 sequences, 15% to 19% seen once; the top ten hold roughly an eighth. V gave up 2 bases and J gave up 7 bases, with 15 bases separating them. CDR3 length: 15 residues. Germline lookup yields CDR1 MNHNS and CDR2 SASEGT.

The sample consisted of blood. The rearrangement links TRBV6-1 to TRBJ1-5; D not resolved. This receptor was taken from a woman aged 18-35 years with Graves' hyperthyroidism. The CDR3 coding sequence is TGTGCCAGCAGTGAATTCCCGGGAACGATACAGCCCCAGCATTTT. This gives the protein CASSEFPGTIQPQHF.